This TCR beta chain is drawn from a study of blood T cell repertoires in COVID-19. On the study more broadly: Sites in the United States, Italy and Spain provided acute and convalescent COVID-19 samples. T cells, B-cell-depleted T cells, or PBMCs provided the cDNA or gDNA that served as material.

As handled by the study authors: Amplification of reference gene primers was used by the study to estimate nucleated cell counts. TCRdb's table, derived via immunoSEQ multiplex PCR, lists solely in-frame clones and lacks some. That table gives V, J and clone size, and the DNA gave D and trimming. Of around 28,000 clones detected, roughly 90% appear once; the ten largest clones hold about 2.5%. Germline CDR1 is MDHEN and CDR2 is SYDVKM. V lost 5 bases, J lost 4 bases, and 14 bases stayed unmatched. This CDR3 has 18 amino acids. The chain uses TRBV28 and TRBJ1-5; 10 nucleotides line up with TRBD1. The specimen was peripheral blood. The clonotype originates from a human donor in a cohort sampled during active COVID-19. The CDR3 sequence is CASSQRPGQGFGNQPQHF. In DNA, the CDR3 is TGTGCCAGCAGTCAACGACCGGGACAGGGGTTCGGGAATCAGCCCCAGCATTTT.